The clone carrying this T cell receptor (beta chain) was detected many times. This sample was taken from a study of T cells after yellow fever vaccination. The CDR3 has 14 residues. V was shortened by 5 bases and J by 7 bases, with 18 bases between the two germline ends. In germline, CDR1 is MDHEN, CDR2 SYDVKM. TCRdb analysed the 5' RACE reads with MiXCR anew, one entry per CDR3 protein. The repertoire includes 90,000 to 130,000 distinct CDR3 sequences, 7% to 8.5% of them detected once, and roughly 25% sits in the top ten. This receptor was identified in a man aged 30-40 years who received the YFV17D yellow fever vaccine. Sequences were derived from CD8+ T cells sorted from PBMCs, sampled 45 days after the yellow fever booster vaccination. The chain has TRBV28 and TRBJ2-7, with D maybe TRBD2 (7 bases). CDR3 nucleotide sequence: TGTGCCAGCAGTGGGCCGGGGGGCATGGGAGAGCAGTACTTC. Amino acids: CASSGPGGMGEQYF. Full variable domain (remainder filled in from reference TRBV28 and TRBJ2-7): DVKVTQSSRYLVKRTGEKVFLECVQDMDHENMFWYRQDPGLGLRLIYFSYDVKMKEKGDIPEGYSVSREKKERFSLILESASTNQTSMYLCASSGPGGMGEQYFGPGTRLTVT.